This T cell receptor (beta chain) was recovered during a study of blood T cell repertoires in COVID-19. Assay: immunoSEQ multiplex PCR; the TCRdb copy retains only in-frame clones and omits some. The table shows 330,000 or so clones, with less than 90% occurring only once. CDR3 size: 17 residues. CDR1 is SGHAT, CDR2 FQDESV, per germline (reference sequence). Trimming removed 0 bases at V and 0 bases at J, with 9 bases between. This clonotype was sampled from a woman under 40 who had recovered from COVID-19. The specimen sequenced was PBMCs or T cells enriched from blood (not recorded which). This chain joins TRBV11-1 and TRBJ2-6; no firm D call. CDR3 nucleotide sequence: TGTGCCAGCAGCTTAGCGCCCAGAAGCTCTGGGGCCAACGTCCTGACTTTC. This translates into CASSLAPRSSGANVLTF.